This T cell receptor (beta chain) stems from a study of Ad26.COV2.S vaccination and SARS-CoV-2 variants. Study results and caveats: Whether participants received vaccine or placebo, their non-spike TCR breadth was similar. Vaccinees showed greater spike-specific TCR breadth than placebo recipients. Following vaccination, spike-specific CD8+ and CD4+ T cell responses reportedly exhibited substantial breadth. Breadth and depth estimates from TCRs may understate total T cell responses.

The assay was immunoSEQ multiplex PCR, and TCRdb's table has in-frame clones only and misses some. The table records roughly 92,000 clones, approximately 77% of them present only once. Looked up from germline, CDR1 is SGHTA and CDR2 is FQGNSA. The CDR3 is 15 amino acids. After removal of 5 bases from V and 9 bases from J, the junction contained 7 bases not matched to a gene. As to this clone: What it binds is not known.

This receptor was obtained from a human donor who had recovered from COVID-19. The chain employs TRBV7-2 and TRBJ1-6, with TRBD1 matching 10 bases. This specimen was peripheral blood, taken after recovery from COVID-19. The CDR3 DNA sequence: TGTGCCAGCAGCACGGACAGGGGGGTCGGTTCACCCCTCCACTTT. Its translation is CASSTDRGVGSPLHF. The full variable domain, in which reference TRBV7-2 and TRBJ1-6 provide the parts outside the CDR3, is GAGVSQSPSNKVTEKGKDVELRCDPISGHTALYWYRQSLGQGLEFLIYFQGNSAPDKSGLPSDRFSAERTGGSVSTLTIQRTQQEDSAVYLCASSTDRGVGSPLHFGNGTRLTVT.